The entry below gives a single T cell receptor (beta chain) sequence along with its context. Germline assignment: CDR1 MGHRA and CDR2 YSYEKL. This CDR3 contains 18 residues. V gave up 1 base and J gave up 0 bases; unmatched junction bases: 8. Localized lung adenocarcinoma, a non-small cell lung cancer, affected the donors. The data belong to a study of CD4 and CD8 cells across lung adenocarcinoma regions. In TCRdb, the PCR reads were re-called with MiXCR into one record per CDR3 protein. The table has 5,000 to 6,000 distinct CDR3 sequences, 50% seen once. The sample comprised CD4+ T cells from the margin of a lung tumor. The chain carries TRBV4-1 and TRBJ2-1, with TRBD2 identical over 8 bases. The sequence was collected from a male donor with lung adenocarcinoma. The CD4 and CD8 labels of this study may be unreliable. CDR3: CASSQGMKRERSYNEQFF. The CDR3 DNA reads as TGCGCCAGCAGCCAAGGGATGAAGCGGGAGCGCTCCTACAATGAGCAGTTCTTC.